The 22 T cell receptor beta chains reported below all come from one sample, sequenced in a study of T cells in Graves' hyperthyroidism and ophthalmopathy. Amplification of TCR beta CDR3 regions was performed using RNA transcripts as template. The HTBI set primed first-round TCR CDR3 RT-PCR. Via MiXCR, TCRdb re-called the multiplex PCR reads, giving one row per CDR3 protein. Of fewer than 800,000 distinct CDR3 sequences in the sample, approximately 16% are singletons; the top ten hold under 10%. The sample was blood. The receptor source for this set is a man aged 18 to 29 with Graves' hyperthyroidism.

In regard to this clonotype: A clone one base away is much larger, so this may be a read error. The genes are TRBV4-2 and TRBJ2-1; 14 bases agree with TRBD2. The V gene's germline CDR1 is LGHNA and CDR2 YNFKEQ. Germline trimming cut 3 bases from V and 3 bases from J; bases unmatched to any gene: 4. CDR3 length equals 17 residues. The CDR3 bases are TGTGCCAGCAGCCAGGGGACTAGCGGGAGCTTCTACAATGAGCAGTTCTTC. Amino acids: CASSQGTSGSFYNEQFF.

This clonotype was counted a few times. The chain has TRBV2 and TRBJ2-1; D is undetermined. Germline CDR1 is SNHLY and CDR2 is FYNNEI. Trimming cost V 4 bases and J 3 bases, with 10 bases left between them. The CDR3 consists of 14 residues. Here the CDR3 DNA reads TGTGCCAGCAGTGCCGACCCACGCTACAATGAGCAGTTCTTC. It is translated as CASSADPRYNEQFF.

This clonotype occurred many times. The V call is TRBV30, the J call TRBJ2-7; the D call may be TRBD1 or TRBD2 (5 bases each). Trimming stripped 1 base from V and 0 bases from J, with 10 bases between. The germline V gene encodes CDR1 GTSNPN and CDR2 SVGIG (reference sequence). The CDR3 is made up of 14 amino acids. Here the CDR3 reads CAWSEYGTSYEQYF. The CDR3 DNA reads as TGTGCCTGGAGTGAGTACGGGACCTCCTACGAGCAGTACTTC.

This clonotype appeared a single time. The chain joins TRBV5-6 to TRBJ1-2, with no clear D. The CDR3 is 11 amino acids. CDR1 SGHDT and CDR2 YYEEEE come from the germline V gene. Trimming shortened V by 4 bases and J by 7 bases, and 8 bases separated the two germline ends. CDR3 residues: CASSAKGGYTF. The CDR3 DNA follows: TGTGCCAGCAGCGCGAAGGGTGGCTACACCTTC.

This clonotype has ten or more counts. This chain links TRBV30 with TRBJ2-1; 9 bases line up with TRBD1. CDR1 GTSNPN and CDR2 SVGIG come from the germline V gene (reference sequence). The CDR3 has 14 residues. J lost 7 bases, V lost 4 bases, and 8 bases had no gene match. The CDR3 DNA reads as TGTGCCTGGAAGAAGGGACAGGGTGAAAATGAGCAGTTCTTC. This encodes CAWKKGQGENEQFF.

The sample holds many counts of this clonotype. The chain employs TRBV2 and TRBJ2-7; the match to TRBD2 covers 9 bases. Germline V gives CDR1 SNHLY, CDR2 FYNNEI. The CDR3 has 15 amino acids. The ends lost 5 bases at V and 1 base at J; junction bases unmatched: 6. CDR3 DNA: TGTGCCAGCAGTCATCTAGCGGGATCTTCCTACGAGCAGTACTTC. Its protein is CASSHLAGSSYEQYF.

In its sample, this clonotype was seen many times. The chain carries TRBV12-3 or TRBV12-4 and TRBJ1-3; D uncertain. CDR3 length equals 14 residues. The V end was cut by 7 bases, the J end by 0 bases, with 10 bases between. The CDR3 here is CASTRPLSGNTIYF. DNA for the CDR3: TGTGCCAGCACCCGGCCCCTCTCTGGAAACACCATATATTTT.

The rearrangement joins TRBV9 to TRBJ2-7; 7 bases agree with TRBD1. The V gene's germline CDR1 is SGDLS and CDR2 YYNGEE. This CDR3 is 15 amino acids long. The J segment lost 6 bases and the V segment lost 0 bases, leaving 9 bases of the junction unmatched. CDR3 loop: CASSVEGDRVSEQYF. CDR3 DNA: TGTGCCAGCAGCGTAGAGGGCGACAGGGTAAGCGAGCAGTACTTC.

This clonotype was detected ten times or more. This sequence joins TRBV28 and TRBJ1-1; 7 nucleotides line up with TRBD1. Germline CDR1 MDHEN, CDR2 SYDVKM. V was clipped by 9 bases and J by 9 bases; unmatched bases: 10. The CDR3 runs to 12 residues. CDR3 coding DNA: TGTGCCAGTCGGCTTGGGGACAGTAAAGCTTTCTTT. As protein: CASRLGDSKAFF.

A remark on this clonotype: The missing conserved phenylalanine or tryptophan at the end of this CDR3 makes a read error likely. CDR3 DNA sequence: TGTGCCAGCAGTGAAGCGCGACAGGCTAACTATGGCTACACCCTC. It codes for CASSEARQANYGYTL. The chain couples TRBV2 to TRBJ1-2; maybe TRBD1 (6 bases). Trimming shortened V by 0 bases and J by 0 bases, and 8 bases separated the two germline ends. Per the germline V gene, CDR1 is SNHLY and CDR2 is FYNNEI. CDR3 size: 15 residues.

This clonotype showed up just a few times. The chain has TRBV6-1 and TRBJ2-1; 7 bases are shared with TRBD1. The CDR3 runs to 13 residues. V was clipped by 6 bases and J by 14 bases; unmatched bases: 13. The V gene's germline CDR1 is MNHNS and CDR2 SASEGT. The CDR3 sequence is CASRNPDRDGEFF. The CDR3 coding sequence is TGTGCCAGCAGGAACCCCGACAGGGACGGGGAGTTCTTC.

The rearrangement links TRBV4-1 to TRBJ2-3; D call uncertain. Trimming pared 1 base from V and 5 bases from J, leaving 4 bases between. CDR1 MGHRA and CDR2 YSYEKL come from the germline V gene. The CDR3 is 12 amino acids. For the CDR3, the DNA is TGCGCCAGCAGCCAAGCGTTAGATACGCAGTATTTT. Its translation is CASSQALDTQYF.

The rearrangement joins TRBV20-1 to TRBJ2-2; D is uncertain. Germline assignment: CDR1 DFQATT and CDR2 SNEGSKA (reference sequence). The CDR3 consists of 12 residues. Trimming removed 2 bases from V and 6 bases from J, with 7 bases in between. The CDR3 protein is CSARSPPGELFF. In nucleotides, the CDR3 is TGCAGTGCTAGATCCCCCCCCGGGGAGCTGTTTTTT.

This clonotype showed up many times. The rearrangement joins TRBV28 to TRBJ2-1, with 9 bases aligning to TRBD2. Trimming removed 3 bases from V and 6 bases from J; junction bases left unmatched: 21. CDR3 length: 20 amino acids. Germline V gene data show CDR1 as MDHEN and CDR2 as SYDVKM. CDR3 coding DNA: TGTGCCAGCAGTTTCTATCGACAGGTGGAGACTAGCGGTTTAACCAATGAGCAGTTCTTC. Amino acids: CASSFYRQVETSGLTNEQFF.

This clonotype came up many times. The J gene is TRBJ2-7, the V gene TRBV27; 11 nucleotides agree with TRBD2. Looked up from germline, CDR1 is MNHEY and CDR2 is SMNVEV (reference sequence). The CDR3 has 15 amino acids. The V and J ends lost 0 bases and 5 bases, in that order; junction bases with no gene match: 3. The CDR3 bases are TGTGCCAGCAGTTTATCTCTAGCGGGAGGAAACGAGCAGTACTTC. Translated, it gives CASSLSLAGGNEQYF.

This clonotype showed up just a few times. The chain couples TRBV7-9 to TRBJ2-7; 7 positions match TRBD2. V lost 5 bases, J lost 2 bases, and 18 bases stayed unmatched. In germline, CDR1 is SEHNR, CDR2 FQNEAQ (reference sequence). The CDR3 has 18 residues. The CDR3 is CASSAPLGGAGEAYEQYF. In DNA form, the CDR3 reads TGTGCCAGCAGCGCACCGCTGGGAGGGGCTGGGGAGGCCTACGAGCAGTACTTC.

There are many counts of this clonotype. This sequence joins TRBV28 and TRBJ2-3, with 10 nucleotides matching TRBD2. J lost 4 bases, V lost 7 bases, and 11 bases had no gene match. Per germline, CDR1 MDHEN and CDR2 SYDVKM. The CDR3 consists of 16 residues. The CDR3 DNA is TGTGCCAGCACCTCACTTCAGCGGGGGGGCGCAGATACGCAGTATTTT. Translated, it gives CASTSLQRGGADTQYF.

J is TRBJ2-5 and V is TRBV5-5, with a possible D match to TRBD1 (5 bases). The CDR3 is 18 amino acids. Per germline, CDR1 SGHKS and CDR2 YYEKEE (reference sequence). The V and J ends lost 4 bases and 4 bases respectively, with 26 bases between them. Here the CDR3 DNA reads TGTGCCAGCAGCCCAGAGGAGCCCTCCCCATGGGGCGGAGAGACCCAGTACTTC. It encodes CASSPEEPSPWGGETQYF.

In its sample, this clonotype was seen many times. V is TRBV28 and J is TRBJ2-7; D gene uncertain. CDR1 is MDHEN and CDR2 is SYDVKM in the germline V gene. V lost 6 bases and J 5 bases, leaving 14 bases between the germline ends. The CDR3 covers 13 residues. The CDR3 spells CASSLLGNDEQYF. CDR3 DNA sequence: TGTGCCAGCAGCCTCTTAGGGAACGACGAGCAGTACTTC.

This chain joins TRBV7-3 and TRBJ2-1; D remains ambiguous. The CDR3 is made up of 15 amino acids. Germline V gene lookup returns CDR1 SGHTA and CDR2 FQGTGA. Between the trimmed V and J ends, which lost 8 bases and 5 bases, there was a span of 19 bases. The CDR3 loop is CASCPVGNSNNEQFF. The CDR3 DNA reads TGTGCCAGCTGCCCCGTGGGGAACTCTAACAATGAGCAGTTCTTC.

This clonotype came up a few times. CDR3 in DNA: TGTGCCAGCAGTTACCAGCGGGAGCCCTCCTACGAGCAGTACTTC. Translating it yields CASSYQREPSYEQYF. V is TRBV27 and J is TRBJ2-7; 8 positions match TRBD2. V gave up 4 bases and J gave up 0 bases; unmatched junction bases: 5. This CDR3 is 15 amino acids long. Germline CDR1 MNHEY, CDR2 SMNVEV (reference sequence).

The chain uses TRBV20-1 and TRBJ2-3, with TRBD2 matching over 14 bases. The CDR3 has 16 amino acids. Germline CDR1 reads DFQATT; CDR2 reads SNEGSKA (reference sequence). Trimming at V came to 1 base and at J to 3 bases, leaving 3 bases not matched to a gene. The CDR3 region has the DNA TGCAGTGCTAGAGCCGGGACTAGCGGGAGAACAGATACGCAGTATTTT. It translates to CSARAGTSGRTDTQYF.